The entry that follows covers one T cell receptor beta chain sequence. The CDR3 extends over 13 amino acids. V trimming: 8 bases; J trimming: 2 bases; junction bases outside the gene matches: 6. The sample originates from a study of blood T cell repertoires in COVID-19. Only in-frame clones appear in the TCRdb table, and some are missing; sequencing was by immunoSEQ multiplex PCR. The table includes about 60,000 clones, 88% detected once. V and J are TRBV12-3 or TRBV12-4 and TRBJ2-7, with 7 positions matching TRBD2. Material: peripheral blood. This clonotype was obtained from a man aged 55-75 years with acute or convalescent COVID-19. The CDR3 nucleotides read TGTGCCAGCGGTAGCGGGCCTACCTACGAGCAGTACTTC. Its protein is CASGSGPTYEQYF.